This T cell receptor (beta chain) derives from a study of response to subunit inactivated influenza vaccine. Study observations and caveats: There was a suggestion from the authors that each seasonal influenza vaccination recruits few new T cells.

Using its own MiXCR run on the RT-PCR reads, TCRdb lists one record per CDR3 protein. The sample lists under 800,000 distinct CDR3 sequences, approximately 15% occurring once. In its sample, this clonotype was seen many times. Its matching antigen is unknown. This CDR3 has 16 residues. This TCR was sampled from a man between 45 and 60 years old who received an inactivated influenza vaccine. The rearrangement uses TRBV21-1 and TRBJ2-5; the DNA was not compared with TRBD2, the D call given in the table. TRBV21-1 corresponds to a pseudogene. Sequences were derived from PBMCs from blood, sampled 14 days before vaccination. The CDR3 sequence is CASSLHVAGCQETQYF. DNA for the CDR3: TGTGCCAGCAGCCTCCATGTAGCGGGTTGCCAAGAGACCCAGTACTTC.